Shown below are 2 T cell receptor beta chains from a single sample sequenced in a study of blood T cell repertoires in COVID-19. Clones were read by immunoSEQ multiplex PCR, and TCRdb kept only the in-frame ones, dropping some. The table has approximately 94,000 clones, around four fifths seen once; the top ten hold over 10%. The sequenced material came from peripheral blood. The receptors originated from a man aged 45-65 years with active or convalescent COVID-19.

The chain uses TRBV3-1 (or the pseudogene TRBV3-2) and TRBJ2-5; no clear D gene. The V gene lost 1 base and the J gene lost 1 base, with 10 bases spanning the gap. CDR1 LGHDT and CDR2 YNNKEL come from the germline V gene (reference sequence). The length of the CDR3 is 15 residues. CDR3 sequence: CASSQVRQPQETQYF. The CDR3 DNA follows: TGTGCCAGCAGCCAAGTGCGGCAACCCCAAGAGACCCAGTACTTC.

CDR3 in amino acids: CASVKQGTYEQYF. DNA for the CDR3: TGTGCCAGCGTAAAACAGGGAACCTACGAGCAGTACTTC. The chain couples TRBV3-1 (or the pseudogene TRBV3-2) to TRBJ2-7; maybe TRBD1 (6 bases). The CDR3 spans 13 residues. The V gene's germline CDR1 is LGHDT and CDR2 YNNKEL (reference sequence). V shed 8 bases and J shed 2 bases, with 13 bases lying between them.